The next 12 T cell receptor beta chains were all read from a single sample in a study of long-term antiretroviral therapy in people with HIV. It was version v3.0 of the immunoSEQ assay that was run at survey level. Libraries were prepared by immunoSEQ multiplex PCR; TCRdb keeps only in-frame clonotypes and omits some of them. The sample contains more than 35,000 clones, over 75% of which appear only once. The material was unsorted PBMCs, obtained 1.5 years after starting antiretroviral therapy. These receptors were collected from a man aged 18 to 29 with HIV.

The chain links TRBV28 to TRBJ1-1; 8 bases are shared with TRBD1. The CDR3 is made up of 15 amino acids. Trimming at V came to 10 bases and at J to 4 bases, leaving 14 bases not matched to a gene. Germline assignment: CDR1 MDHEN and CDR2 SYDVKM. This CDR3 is CATHITGGRRTEAFF. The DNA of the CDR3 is TGTGCCACACATATTACAGGGGGGAGGCGCACTGAAGCTTTCTTT.

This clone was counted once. The CDR3 bases are TGTGCCAGCAGTCCCCTCGTTGGCAGTGAGCAGTTCTTC. Protein: CASSPLVGSEQFF. The chain carries TRBV27 and TRBJ2-1; D remains unclear. CDR3 length equals 13 residues. The V end lost 5 bases, the J end lost 9 bases, and 14 bases lay between the germline ends. The germline V gene encodes CDR1 MNHEY and CDR2 SMNVEV (reference sequence).

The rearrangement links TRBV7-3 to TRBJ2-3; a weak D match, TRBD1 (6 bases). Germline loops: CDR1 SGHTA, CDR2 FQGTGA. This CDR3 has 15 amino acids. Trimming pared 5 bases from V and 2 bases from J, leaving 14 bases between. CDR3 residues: CASSPQTGITDTQYF. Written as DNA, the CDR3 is TGTGCCAGCAGCCCTCAAACAGGGATCACAGATACGCAGTATTTT.

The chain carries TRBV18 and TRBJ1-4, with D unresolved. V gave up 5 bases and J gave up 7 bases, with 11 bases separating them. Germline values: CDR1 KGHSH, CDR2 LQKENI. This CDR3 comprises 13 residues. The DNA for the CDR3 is TGTGCCAGCTCAGGAGTCCGGAGTGAAAAACTGTTTTTT. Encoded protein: CASSGVRSEKLFF. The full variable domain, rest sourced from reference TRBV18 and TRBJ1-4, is NAGVMQNPRHLVRRRGQEARLRCSPMKGHSHVYWYRQLPEEGLKFMVYLQKENIIDESGMPKERFSAEFPKEGPSILRIQQVVRGDSAAYFCASSGVRSEKLFFGSGTQLSVL.

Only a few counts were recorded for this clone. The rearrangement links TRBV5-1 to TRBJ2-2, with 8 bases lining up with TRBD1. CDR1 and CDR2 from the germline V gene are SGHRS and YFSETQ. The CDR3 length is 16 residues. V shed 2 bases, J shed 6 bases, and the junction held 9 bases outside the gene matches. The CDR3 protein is CASSFGQGYSAGELFF. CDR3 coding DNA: TGCGCCAGCAGCTTTGGACAGGGATACTCCGCCGGGGAGCTGTTTTTT.

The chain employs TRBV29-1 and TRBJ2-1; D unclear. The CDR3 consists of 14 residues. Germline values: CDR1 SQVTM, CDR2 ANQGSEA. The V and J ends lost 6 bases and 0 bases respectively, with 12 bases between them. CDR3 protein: CSVGSRRSYNEQFF. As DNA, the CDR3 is TGCAGCGTGGGATCCCGTCGCTCCTACAATGAGCAGTTCTTC.

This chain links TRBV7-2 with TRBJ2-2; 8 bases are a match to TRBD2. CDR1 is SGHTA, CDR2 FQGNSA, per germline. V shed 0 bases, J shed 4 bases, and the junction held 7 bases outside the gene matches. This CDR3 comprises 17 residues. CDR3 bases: TGTGCCAGCAGCTTAGCGTCTTTCGGGAGGGCCACCGGGGAGCTGTTTTTT. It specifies CASSLASFGRATGELFF.

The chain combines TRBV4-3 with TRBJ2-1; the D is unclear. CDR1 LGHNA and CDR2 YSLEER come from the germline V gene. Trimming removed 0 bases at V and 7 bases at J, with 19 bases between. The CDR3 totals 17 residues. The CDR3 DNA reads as TGCGCCAGCAGCCAAGATTTTGGCCCCTCCCCACTAAATGAGCAGTTCTTC. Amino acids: CASSQDFGPSPLNEQFF.

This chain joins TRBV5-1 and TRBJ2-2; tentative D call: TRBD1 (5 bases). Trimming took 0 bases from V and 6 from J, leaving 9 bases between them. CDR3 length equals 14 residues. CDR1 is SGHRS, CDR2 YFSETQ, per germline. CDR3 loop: CASSLAGIPGELFF. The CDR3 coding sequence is TGCGCCAGCAGCTTGGCAGGGATCCCCGGGGAGCTGTTTTTT. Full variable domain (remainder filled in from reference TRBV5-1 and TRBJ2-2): KAGVTQTPRYLIKTRGQQVTLSCSPISGHRSVSWYQQTPGQGLQFLFEYFSETQRNKGNFPGRFSGRQFSNSRSEMNVSTLELGDSALYLCASSLAGIPGELFFGEGSRLTVL.

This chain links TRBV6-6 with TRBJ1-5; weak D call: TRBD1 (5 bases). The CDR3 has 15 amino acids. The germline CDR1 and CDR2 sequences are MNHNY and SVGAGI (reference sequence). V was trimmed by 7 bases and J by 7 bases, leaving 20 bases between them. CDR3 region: CASTPLGGLGQPQHF. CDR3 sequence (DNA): TGTGCCAGCACCCCCCTGGGGGGTTTGGGCCAGCCCCAGCATTTT.

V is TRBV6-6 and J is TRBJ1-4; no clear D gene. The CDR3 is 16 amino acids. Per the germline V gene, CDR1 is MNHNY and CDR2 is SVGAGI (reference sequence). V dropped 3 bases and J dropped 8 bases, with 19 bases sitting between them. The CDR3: CASSYSGAAADEKLFF. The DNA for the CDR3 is TGTGCCAGCAGTTATTCCGGAGCAGCGGCAGACGAAAAACTGTTTTTT.

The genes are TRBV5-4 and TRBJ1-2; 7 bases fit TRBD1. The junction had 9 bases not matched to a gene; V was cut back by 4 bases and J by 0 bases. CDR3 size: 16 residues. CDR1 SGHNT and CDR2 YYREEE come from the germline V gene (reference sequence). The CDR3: CASSKNRGETNYGYTF. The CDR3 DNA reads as TGTGCCAGCAGCAAGAACAGGGGCGAAACTAACTATGGCTACACCTTC.